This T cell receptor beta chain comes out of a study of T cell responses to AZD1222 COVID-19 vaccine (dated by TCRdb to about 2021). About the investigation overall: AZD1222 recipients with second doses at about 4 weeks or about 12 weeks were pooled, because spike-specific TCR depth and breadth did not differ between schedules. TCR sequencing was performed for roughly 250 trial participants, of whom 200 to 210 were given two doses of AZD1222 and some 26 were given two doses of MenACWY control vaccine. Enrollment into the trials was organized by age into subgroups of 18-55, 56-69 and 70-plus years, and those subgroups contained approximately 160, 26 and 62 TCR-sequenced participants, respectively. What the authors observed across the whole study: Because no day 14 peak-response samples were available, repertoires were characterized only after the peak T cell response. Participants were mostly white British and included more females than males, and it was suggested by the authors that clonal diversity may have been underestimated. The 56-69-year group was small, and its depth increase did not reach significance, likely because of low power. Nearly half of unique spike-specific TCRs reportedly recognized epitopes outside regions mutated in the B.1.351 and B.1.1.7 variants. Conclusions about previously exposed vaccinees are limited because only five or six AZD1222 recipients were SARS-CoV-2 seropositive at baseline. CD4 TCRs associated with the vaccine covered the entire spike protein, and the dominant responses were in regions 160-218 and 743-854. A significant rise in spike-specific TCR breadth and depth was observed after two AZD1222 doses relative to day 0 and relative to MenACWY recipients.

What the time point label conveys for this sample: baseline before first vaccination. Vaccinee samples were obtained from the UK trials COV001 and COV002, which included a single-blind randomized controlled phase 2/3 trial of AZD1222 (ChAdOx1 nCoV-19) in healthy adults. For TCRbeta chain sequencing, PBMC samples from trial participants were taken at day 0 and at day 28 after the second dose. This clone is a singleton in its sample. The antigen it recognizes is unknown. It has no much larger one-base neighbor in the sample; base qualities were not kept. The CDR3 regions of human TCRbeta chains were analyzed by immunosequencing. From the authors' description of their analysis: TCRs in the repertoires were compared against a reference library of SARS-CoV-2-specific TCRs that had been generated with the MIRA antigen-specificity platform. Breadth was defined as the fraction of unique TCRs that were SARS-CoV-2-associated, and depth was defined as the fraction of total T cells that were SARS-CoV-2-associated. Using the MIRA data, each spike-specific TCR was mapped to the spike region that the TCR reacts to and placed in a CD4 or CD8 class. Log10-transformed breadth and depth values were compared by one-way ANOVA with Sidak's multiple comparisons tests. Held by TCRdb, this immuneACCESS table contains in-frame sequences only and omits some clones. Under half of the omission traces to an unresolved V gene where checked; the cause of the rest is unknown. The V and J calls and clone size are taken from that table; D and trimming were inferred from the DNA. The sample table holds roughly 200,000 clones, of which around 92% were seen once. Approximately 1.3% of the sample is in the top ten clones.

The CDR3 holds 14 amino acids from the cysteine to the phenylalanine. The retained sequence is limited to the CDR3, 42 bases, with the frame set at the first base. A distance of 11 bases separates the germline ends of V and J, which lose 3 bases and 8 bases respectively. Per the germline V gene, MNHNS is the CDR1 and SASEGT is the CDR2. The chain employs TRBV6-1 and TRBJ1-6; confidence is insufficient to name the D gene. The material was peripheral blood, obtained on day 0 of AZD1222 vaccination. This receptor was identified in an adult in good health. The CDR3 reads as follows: CASSEGSIYSPLHF. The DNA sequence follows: TGTGCCAGCAGTGAGGGATCCATATATTCACCCCTCCACTTT.